Listed below are T cell receptor beta chains from one sample, sequenced in a study of T cell changes during pregnancy in multiple sclerosis. Libraries were prepared by immunoSEQ multiplex PCR; TCRdb keeps only in-frame clonotypes and omits some of them. The sample comprises about 69,000 clones, roughly nine tenths of which are singletons, and roughly 0.3% rests with the top ten. The sample was CD4+ T cells from peripheral blood mononuclear cells, taken in the third trimester of pregnancy. The origin of the receptors is a female donor in good health, enrolled as a control in a pregnancy study. The CDR3 runs from the conserved cysteine through the conserved F or W. The D gene is left open where the match is weak. Clone size is stated in some rows and not others, as once, few, many or a class when expanded.

j_call: TRBJ2-2; v_call: TRBV5-1; clone_size: NA; d_call: TRBD2; cdr3_nt: TGCGCCAGCAGCTTGGAGGCTAGCGGGGGAACCGGGGAGCTGTTTTTT; cdr3_aa: CASSLEASGGTGELFF
j_call: TRBJ2-1; v_call: TRBV5-6; clone_size: NA; d_call: TRBD1; cdr3_nt: TGTGCCAGCATTTCGGGTCCGGGACAGGGATTAGTGCAGTTCTTC; cdr3_aa: CASISGPGQGLVQFF
j_call: TRBJ2-1; v_call: TRBV5-4; clone_size: NA; d_call: TRBD1; cdr3_nt: TGTGCCAGCAGCTTGGACAGGGGCCTTTACAATGAGCAGTTCTTC; cdr3_aa: CASSLDRGLYNEQFF
j_call: TRBJ1-2; v_call: TRBV18; clone_size: NA; d_call: NA; cdr3_nt: TGTGCCAGCTCACCACCGCTAGACGGCTATGGCTACACCTTC; cdr3_aa: CASSPPLDGYGYTF
j_call: TRBJ2-5; v_call: TRBV5-1; clone_size: NA; d_call: TRBD2; cdr3_nt: TGCGCCAGCAGCCCGGGAGGGAGTGGAGAGACCCAGTACTTC; cdr3_aa: CASSPGGSGETQYF
j_call: TRBJ2-3; v_call: TRBV7-2; clone_size: NA; d_call: TRBD1; cdr3_nt: TGTGCCAGCAGCCCAACCTACGACAGGGTAGATACGCAGTATTTT; cdr3_aa: CASSPTYDRVDTQYF
j_call: TRBJ2-5; v_call: TRBV18; clone_size: NA; d_call: TRBD2; cdr3_nt: TGTGCCAGCTCACCAGGAGCGGGGATCCAAGAGACCCAGTACTTC; cdr3_aa: CASSPGAGIQETQYF
j_call: TRBJ1-1; v_call: TRBV13; clone_size: NA; d_call: NA; cdr3_nt: TGTGCCAGCAGCGACCAGGGGTTGGACACTGAAGCTTTCTTT; cdr3_aa: CASSDQGLDTEAFF
j_call: TRBJ2-7; v_call: TRBV18; clone_size: NA; d_call: NA; cdr3_nt: TGTGCCAGCTCACCACCGGGCCCCACCGGAGAGCAGTACTTC; cdr3_aa: CASSPPGPTGEQYF
j_call: TRBJ2-7; v_call: TRBV2; clone_size: NA; d_call: TRBD2; cdr3_nt: TGTGCCAGCAGTGCCGCGGGGGGTTCCTACGAGCAGTACTTC; cdr3_aa: CASSAAGGSYEQYF
j_call: TRBJ1-2; v_call: TRBV5-8; clone_size: NA; d_call: NA; cdr3_nt: TGTGCCAGCAGGCCCCGGGACTCCAACATTTACTATGGCTACACCTTC; cdr3_aa: CASRPRDSNIYYGYTF
j_call: TRBJ1-4; v_call: TRBV19; clone_size: NA; d_call: TRBD1; cdr3_nt: TGTGCCAGTAGTTTCGACAGGGGGGATGAAAAACTGTTTTTT; cdr3_aa: CASSFDRGDEKLFF
j_call: TRBJ2-7; v_call: TRBV30; clone_size: NA; d_call: TRBD1; cdr3_nt: TGTGCCTGGAGGCCCGGACAGGACTACGAGCAGTACTTC; cdr3_aa: CAWRPGQDYEQYF
j_call: TRBJ1-3; v_call: TRBV19; clone_size: NA; d_call: NA; cdr3_nt: TGTGCCAGTAGTATAGTATCGTCCCAGGTGACTGGAAACACCATATATTTT; cdr3_aa: CASSIVSSQVTGNTIYF
j_call: TRBJ1-5; v_call: TRBV4-2; clone_size: NA; d_call: TRBD1; cdr3_nt: TGTGCCAGCAGCCAAGCGACAGGGGAGGATAATCAGCCCCAGCATTTT; cdr3_aa: CASSQATGEDNQPQHF
j_call: TRBJ1-2; v_call: TRBV14; clone_size: NA; d_call: NA; cdr3_nt: TGTGCCAGCAGCCTAAGTCAGGGGTATGGCTACACCTTC; cdr3_aa: CASSLSQGYGYTF
j_call: TRBJ2-1; v_call: TRBV19; clone_size: NA; d_call: NA; cdr3_nt: TGTGCCAGTAGCTCGTATGAGCAGTTCTTC; cdr3_aa: CASSSYEQFF
j_call: TRBJ1-2; v_call: TRBV7-9; clone_size: NA; d_call: NA; cdr3_nt: TGTGCCAGCAGCCCCGAAGGTTCAGGACTATCCTATGGCTACACCTTC; cdr3_aa: CASSPEGSGLSYGYTF
j_call: TRBJ1-2; v_call: TRBV5-1; clone_size: NA; d_call: TRBD1; cdr3_nt: TGCGCCAGCAGCTTGGGACAGGGAGTCTATGGCTACACCTTC; cdr3_aa: CASSLGQGVYGYTF
j_call: TRBJ1-2; v_call: TRBV5-4; clone_size: NA; d_call: NA; cdr3_nt: TGTGCCAGCAGCTTGCGACCGCCCGGGGGGCAGGATGGCTACACCTTC; cdr3_aa: CASSLRPPGGQDGYTF
j_call: TRBJ1-2; v_call: TRBV7-9; clone_size: NA; d_call: NA; cdr3_nt: TGTGCCAGCAGCCGTGGGGATTCAGGGAATGGCTACACCTTC; cdr3_aa: CASSRGDSGNGYTF
j_call: TRBJ2-3; v_call: TRBV7-3; clone_size: NA; d_call: NA; cdr3_nt: TGTGCCAGCAGCCAGACAGCTAGCACAGATACGCAGTATTTT; cdr3_aa: CASSQTASTDTQYF
j_call: TRBJ1-2; v_call: TRBV4-3; clone_size: NA; d_call: TRBD1; cdr3_nt: TGCGCCAGCAGCCAAGATGTTTTGAGGGGGCCCCCCTTGTGGGGCTACACCTTC; cdr3_aa: CASSQDVLRGPPLWGYTF
j_call: TRBJ1-2; v_call: TRBV5-5; clone_size: NA; d_call: NA; cdr3_nt: TGTGCCAGCAGCTTTGAGCGCAATGGCTACACCTTC; cdr3_aa: CASSFERNGYTF
j_call: TRBJ2-7; v_call: TRBV15; clone_size: NA; d_call: TRBD2; cdr3_nt: TGTGCCACCAGCAGAGCCTGGACTAGCCTCGAGCAGTACTTC; cdr3_aa: CATSRAWTSLEQYF
j_call: TRBJ1-2; v_call: TRBV7-9; clone_size: NA; d_call: NA; cdr3_nt: TGTGCCAGCAGCTTAGCCAGGTTCCGAAACTATGGCTACACCTTC; cdr3_aa: CASSLARFRNYGYTF
j_call: TRBJ1-2; v_call: TRBV11-2; clone_size: once; d_call: TRBD1; cdr3_nt: TGTGCCAGCAGCTTCGATCCGGGACAGAAAACCTATGGCTACACCTTC; cdr3_aa: CASSFDPGQKTYGYTF
j_call: TRBJ2-5; v_call: TRBV30; clone_size: NA; d_call: TRBD2; cdr3_nt: TGTGCCTGGAACCCGGACGGACTAGCGGGAGAGACCCAGTACTTC; cdr3_aa: CAWNPDGLAGETQYF
j_call: TRBJ2-6; v_call: TRBV4-3; clone_size: NA; d_call: TRBD1; cdr3_nt: TGCGCCAGCAGCCAAGATTGGGACAGTGAACCCTCTGGGGCCAACGTCCTGACTTTC; cdr3_aa: CASSQDWDSEPSGANVLTF
j_call: TRBJ2-1; v_call: TRBV18; clone_size: NA; d_call: TRBD2; cdr3_nt: TGTGCCAGCCACCCGTCGGGGGGTATAACGGAGCAGTTCTTC; cdr3_aa: CASHPSGGITEQFF
j_call: TRBJ1-4; v_call: TRBV29-1; clone_size: NA; d_call: TRBD1; cdr3_nt: TGCAGCGTTAGAGGCCTACAGGGGTCTAATGAAAAACTGTTTTTT; cdr3_aa: CSVRGLQGSNEKLFF
j_call: TRBJ1-4; v_call: TRBV11-3; clone_size: once; d_call: NA; cdr3_nt: TGTGCCAGCAGCTTAGGAGCGGGTGAAAAACTGTTTTTT; cdr3_aa: CASSLGAGEKLFF
j_call: TRBJ2-3; v_call: TRBV19; clone_size: NA; d_call: TRBD2; cdr3_nt: TGTGCCAGTAGTTCCGGACTAGCGGGGGGGCCCAGTACAGATACGCAGTATTTT; cdr3_aa: CASSSGLAGGPSTDTQYF
j_call: TRBJ2-2; v_call: TRBV11-2; clone_size: NA; d_call: TRBD1; cdr3_nt: TGTGCCAGCCGCCGGACAGGGACCGGGGAGCTGTTTTTT; cdr3_aa: CASRRTGTGELFF
j_call: TRBJ2-2; v_call: TRBV7-7; clone_size: NA; d_call: NA; cdr3_nt: TGTGCTAGCAGCTTAGGAAGGACAATCAACACCGGGGAGCTGTTTTTT; cdr3_aa: CASSLGRTINTGELFF
j_call: TRBJ1-6; v_call: TRBV2; clone_size: NA; d_call: NA; cdr3_nt: TGTGCCAGCAACGGACAGTTCTCCTATAATTCACCCCTCCACTTT; cdr3_aa: CASNGQFSYNSPLHF